This T cell receptor beta chain was obtained from a study of vaccination effects on CD4 cells after COVID-19 (dated by TCRdb to the early 2020s). For context, the study as a whole: Participants received two doses of either the BNT162b2 or the mRNA-1273 mRNA SARS-CoV-2 vaccine. Cultures from other donors in the study were sequenced with the Oncomine TCR Beta short-read assay on an Illumina iSeq 100. Pre-vaccine samples were drawn from a couple of convalescent patients 16 days and one week before the first dose, at 142 and 148 days after COVID-19 diagnosis. In both COVID-19 convalescent patients and infection-naive vaccine recipients, the study compared SARS-CoV-2 spike-specific CD4+ TCR repertoires from before mRNA vaccination with those from after it. A total of around eleven COVID-19 convalescent patients and a handful of SARS-CoV-2-naive healthy vaccine recipients were included in the full study.

To identify antigen-specific CD4+ T cell clonotypes by their expansion, the ViraFEST assay first stimulated PBMC with viral peptide pools and then applied TCR sequencing. After around ten days of culture, CD4+ T cells were isolated with the EasySep CD4+ T cell isolation kit. PCR-confirmed SARS-CoV-2 infection had occurred in convalescent patients between March and December 2020, before the Alpha, Beta and Delta variants emerged in the United States. Approximately 2.1 million PBMC per well were cultured in IMDM with around 5% human AB serum, 8.5 to 10 IU/ml IL-2 and gentamicin, plus 10 ug/ml peptides. For the negative control culture condition, an HIV-1 Nef peptide pool was used. On days 3 and 7, half of the culture medium was replaced with fresh IL-2-containing medium. Unless noted otherwise, every peptide stimulation condition was cultured in triplicate wells. PBMC were separated from whole blood using Ficoll-Paque Plus gradient centrifugation and were then either cryopreserved at -140C or used fresh. Genomic DNA was extracted from cultured CD4+ T cells with the QIAamp micro DNA kit.

Including the terminal cysteine and phenylalanine, the CDR3 comprises 13 residues. The sequence is cut down to CDR3 DNA, 39 bases in frame from base 1. CDR1 and CDR2, per the germline V gene, are MNHEY and SVGAGI. At the junction V is shortened by 9 bases and J by 4 bases, with 13 bases in between. Worth noting for this clone: Its antigen is unknown. Qualities for individual bases were not recorded, and no much larger clone is one base off.

What the work shows at the level of the full study, not this receptor alone: Only a small number of convalescent patients were included, and no early post-infection timepoints were available, which limited the study. In convalescent patients, the post-vaccine spike-reactive repertoire was composed mainly of new vaccine-induced clones that were largely distinct from infection-induced clones. Marked clonal contraction was observed in both infection-induced and vaccine-induced clones at late post-vaccination timepoints, consistent with waning T cell responses.

Library preparation used the immunoSEQ multiplex PCR assay. DNA from the cultured and isolated CD4+ T cells underwent TCR beta CDR3 sequencing. Per the authors' processing: The analysis removed non-productive TCR sequences, trimmed reads to the CDR3 region, and retained only CDR3s that were 7 or more amino acids long. Antigen-specific clonotypes were identified using the MANAFEST web app by comparison of expansion in peptide wells against reference cultures. For clones to be considered positive, expansion at FDR<0.05 versus reference and all other wells, an odds ratio above 5, and a frequency above 0.1% in two replicate wells were required. A clonotype was defined as cross-reactive if the clonotype was significantly expanded both in SARS-CoV-2 spike wells and in at least one common cold coronavirus spike condition. CDR3 similarity was assessed by Levenshtein distance with the stringdist R package, and unrooted trees were built with ape in R 3.6.1. TCRdb's version of the immuneACCESS table is confined to in-frame rearrangements and falls short of the full clone set. An unresolved V gene accounts for under half of the shortfall where checked; the remainder is of unknown origin. V and J calls and clone size come straight from that table; D and trimming were deduced from the DNA. This sample gives some 56,000 clones in total; 76% of them show up just once. Together, the top ten hold 5.5% of the sample.

This clonotype was sampled from a human donor who had a prior SARS-CoV-2 infection. The chain uses TRBV6-5 and TRBJ2-1, with TRBD2 perhaps the D gene, on 5 matching bases. This material consisted of CD4+ T cells from PBMCs cultured with HIV peptides, taken before COVID-19 vaccination. What the cell subset or site label conveys for this sample: HIV-1 Nef peptide pool negative control/reference culture. Here the CDR3 is given as CASGLGGYNEQFF. The nucleotides are TGTGCCAGTGGGCTAGGCGGGTACAATGAGCAGTTCTTC.